The 16 T cell receptor beta chains given below trace back to one sample, sequenced in a study of blood T cell repertoires in COVID-19. Repertoires were generated with immunoSEQ multiplex PCR, while TCRdb's copy carries only in-frame clones and drops some. The sample has 39,000 or so clones; 80% to 90% are singletons. Sample: peripheral blood. Receptors originate from a woman aged 80 or over with active or convalescent COVID-19.

The chain carries TRBV13 and TRBJ2-1; 8 bases are shared with TRBD2. Germline V CDR1 and CDR2: PRHDT, FYEKMQ (reference sequence). Trimming removed 5 bases from V and 3 bases from J; junction bases left unmatched: 9. The CDR3 extends over 16 amino acids. CDR3: CASSPSRSGSYNEQFF. The DNA for the CDR3 is TGTGCCAGCAGCCCCTCTAGAAGCGGGAGCTACAATGAGCAGTTCTTC.

The V gene is TRBV7-2, the J gene TRBJ2-1; possible D gene TRBD2, 7 bases. The CDR3 has 15 residues. Deletions cut 1 base from V and 4 bases from J, with 11 bases between. Germline CDR1 reads SGHTA; CDR2 reads FQGNSA. The CDR3 spells CASSLEGGQYNEQFF. CDR3 sequence (DNA): TGTGCCAGCAGCTTAGAGGGGGGGCAGTACAATGAGCAGTTCTTC.

Concerning this clone itself: At one end the junction does not follow the germline gene, possibly because of a read error. The chain joins TRBV15 to TRBJ1-6; D call uncertain. Germline V gives CDR1 LNHNV, CDR2 YYDKDF (reference sequence). The CDR3 loop spans 12 amino acids. CDR3 sequence reads: CATSRDKSPLHF. The CDR3 DNA reads TGTGCCACCAGCAGAGATAAATCACCCCTCCACTTT. The full variable domain, in which reference TRBV15 and TRBJ1-6 provide the parts outside the CDR3, is DAMVIQNPRYQVTQFGKPVTLSCSQTLNHNVMYWYQQKSSQAPKLLFHYYDKDFNNEADTPDNFQSRRPNTSFCFLDIRSPGLGDTAMYLCATSRDKSPLHFGNGTRLTVT.

The chain joins TRBV5-1 to TRBJ2-2; 10 bases fit TRBD2. J was trimmed by 2 bases and V by 7 bases; bases with no gene match: 5. The CDR3 is made up of 15 amino acids. From germline, CDR1 is SGHRS and CDR2 YFSETQ. The CDR3 nucleotides read TGCGCCAGCTACAAGCGGGAGGGAAACACCGGGGAGCTGTTTTTT. Its protein is CASYKREGNTGELFF. Drawing the rest from reference TRBV5-1 and TRBJ2-2, the complete variable domain is KAGVTQTPRYLIKTRGQQVTLSCSPISGHRSVSWYQQTPGQGLQFLFEYFSETQRNKGNFPGRFSGRQFSNSRSEMNVSTLELGDSALYLCASYKREGNTGELFFGEGSRLTVL.

The V call is TRBV29-1, the J call TRBJ1-5; possibly TRBD1 for D (6 bases). This CDR3 comprises 13 residues. Germline lookup yields CDR1 SQVTM and CDR2 ANQGSEA. Trimming took 4 bases from V and 4 from J, leaving 11 bases between them. As DNA, the CDR3 is TGCAGCGTTGGTGGACAGCTAAATCAGCCCCAGCATTTT. This translates into CSVGGQLNQPQHF.

The rearrangement links TRBV27 to TRBJ1-1, with D maybe TRBD1 (6 bases). Trimming left V 2 bases short and J 9 bases short, with 16 bases between. Per germline, CDR1 MNHEY and CDR2 SMNVEV (reference sequence). The CDR3 has 14 amino acids. The CDR3 sequence is CASSLGPQGNKAFF. CDR3 sequence (DNA): TGTGCCAGCAGTTTAGGGCCACAGGGAAATAAAGCTTTCTTT.

The V gene is TRBV7-9, the J gene TRBJ2-5; 8 nucleotides line up with TRBD1. V lost 6 bases and J lost 4; bases outside the gene matches: 10. The CDR3 runs 15 residues. Germline V gives CDR1 SEHNR, CDR2 FQNEAQ (reference sequence). The CDR3: CASRQWGQAGETQYF. The CDR3 DNA reads TGTGCCAGCAGACAATGGGGACAGGCTGGAGAGACCCAGTACTTC.

The CDR3 DNA is TGTGCCAGCAGTTACTCGGCAGGGGGCAATCAGCCCCAGCATTTT. It is translated as CASSYSAGGNQPQHF. The chain has TRBV6-2 or TRBV6-3 and TRBJ1-5, with D possibly matching TRBD1 (6 bases). CDR3 size: 15 residues. V lost 0 bases and J 2 bases, leaving 8 bases between the germline ends. CDR1 and CDR2 from the germline V gene are MNHEY and SVGEGT.

The V and J genes are TRBV11-2 and TRBJ2-3, with 9 bases lining up with TRBD2. CDR1 is SGHAT and CDR2 is FQNNGV in the germline V gene. V shed 3 bases and J 3 bases; nucleotides not matched to a gene: 4. The length of the CDR3 is 15 residues. CDR3 residues: CASSFSSGRTDTQYF. The CDR3 DNA is TGTGCCAGCAGCTTTAGTAGCGGGAGAACAGATACGCAGTATTTT.

This clone was counted only a few times. V and J are TRBV28 and TRBJ1-1, with a weak D call TRBD1 (5 bases). V lost 3 bases to trimming and J lost 7 bases, with 9 bases between them. Germline V CDR1 and CDR2: MDHEN, SYDVKM. The length of the CDR3 is 12 residues. The CDR3 sequence is CASSFGAFEAFF. The CDR3 nucleotides read TGTGCCAGCAGTTTTGGGGCATTTGAAGCTTTCTTT.

The CDR3 here is CAISESMREYQETQYF. Here the CDR3 DNA reads TGTGCCATCAGTGAGTCGATGCGGGAGTACCAAGAGACCCAGTACTTC. This chain connects TRBV10-3 to TRBJ2-5, with 7 bases aligning to TRBD2. Trimming at V came to 0 bases and at J to 0 bases, leaving 4 bases not matched to a gene. Germline values: CDR1 ENHRY, CDR2 SYGVKD. This CDR3 comprises 16 residues.

This clone was counted once. The CDR3, as DNA: TGTGCCAGCAGAGGAACAGGGGGCTATGGCTACACCTTC. Protein product: CASRGTGGYGYTF. The chain uses TRBV28 and TRBJ1-2; 8 nucleotides agree with TRBD1. V shed 6 bases, J shed 4 bases, and the junction held 4 bases outside the gene matches. This CDR3 region has 13 residues. Germline V gene data show CDR1 as MDHEN and CDR2 as SYDVKM.

The chain employs TRBV21-1 and TRBJ1-3; the table's D call of TRBD1 was not tested on the DNA. TRBV21-1 has pseudogene status. The CDR3 is 16 amino acids. The CDR3 loop reads CASSKANRDSGNTIYF. The DNA for the CDR3 is TGTGCCAGCAGCAAAGCGAACAGGGACTCTGGAAACACCATATATTTT.

The J gene is TRBJ1-1, the V gene TRBV5-1, with 7 bases that match TRBD1. Germline assignment: CDR1 SGHRS and CDR2 YFSETQ. V gave up 0 bases and J gave up 4 bases; unmatched junction bases: 9. The CDR3 runs 16 residues. In DNA, the CDR3 is TGCGCCAGCAGCTTGGGTCGCGGAGGGGGCCTCACTGAAGCTTTCTTT. It encodes CASSLGRGGGLTEAFF.

Only a few counts were recorded for this clone. The chain has TRBV5-1 and TRBJ1-6; TRBD1 matches 7 bases. Germline V lookup: CDR1 SGHRS, CDR2 YFSETQ. The CDR3 length is 15 residues. With 4 bases clipped from V and 9 bases from J, the junction kept 10 bases outside the gene matches. CDR3 bases: TGCGCCAGCAGCGCCCGACAGGGAGTAGTTTCACCCCTCCACTTT. This sequence encodes CASSARQGVVSPLHF.

This clone was picked up one time. The chain carries TRBV27 and TRBJ2-7, with D tentatively TRBD2 (7 bases). Germline V gene lookup returns CDR1 MNHEY and CDR2 SMNVEV (reference sequence). The CDR3 length is 17 residues. Trimming removed 5 bases at V and 3 bases at J, with 23 bases between. CDR3 in DNA: TGTGCCAGCAGTCTTAAATCGGGGGCAGGGAGGGTCTACGAGCAGTACTTC. Translation gives CASSLKSGAGRVYEQYF.